This entry lists 3 T cell receptor beta chains sequenced from one sample in a study of yellow fever vaccine responses in identical twins. Each CDR3 protein gets one entry after TCRdb re-called the RT-PCR reads with MiXCR. The sample has roughly 1,900 distinct CDR3 sequences; around 86% are singletons. The source was T cells from blood (PBMCs), unsorted or a sorted subset (not recorded which), collected before or after yellow fever vaccination (not recorded which). These receptors all stem from a woman younger than 35 who received the yellow fever vaccine.

The rearrangement links TRBV5-1 to TRBJ2-2, with 7 bases aligning to TRBD1. CDR3 length equals 15 residues. Trimming at V came to 1 base and at J to 4 bases, leaving 4 bases not matched to a gene. Germline CDR1 is SGHRS and CDR2 is YFSETQ. The CDR3 nucleotides are TGCGCCAGCAGCTTGTCGACAGGGATCACCGGGGAGCTGTTTTTT. Protein: CASSLSTGITGELFF.

This sequence joins TRBV11-2 and TRBJ2-1; the D is unclear. V lost 0 bases to trimming and J lost 2 bases, with 8 bases between them. Germline CDR1 and CDR2: SGHAT and FQNNGV. The CDR3 sequence is 15 residues long. The CDR3 bases are TGTGCCAGCAGCTTAGAGGCGTCTCCCTACAATGAGCAGTTCTTC. The encoded protein is CASSLEASPYNEQFF.

Only one count was recorded for this clonotype. The CDR3 DNA is TGTGCCAGCAGCTTTACCGAATACAATTCACCCCTCCACTTT. It codes for CASSFTEYNSPLHF. The rearrangement joins TRBV5-5 to TRBJ1-6; D gene ambiguous. Germline assignment: CDR1 SGHKS and CDR2 YYEKEE (reference sequence). The CDR3 is 14 residues long. Trimming pared 2 bases from V and 7 bases from J, leaving 10 bases between.